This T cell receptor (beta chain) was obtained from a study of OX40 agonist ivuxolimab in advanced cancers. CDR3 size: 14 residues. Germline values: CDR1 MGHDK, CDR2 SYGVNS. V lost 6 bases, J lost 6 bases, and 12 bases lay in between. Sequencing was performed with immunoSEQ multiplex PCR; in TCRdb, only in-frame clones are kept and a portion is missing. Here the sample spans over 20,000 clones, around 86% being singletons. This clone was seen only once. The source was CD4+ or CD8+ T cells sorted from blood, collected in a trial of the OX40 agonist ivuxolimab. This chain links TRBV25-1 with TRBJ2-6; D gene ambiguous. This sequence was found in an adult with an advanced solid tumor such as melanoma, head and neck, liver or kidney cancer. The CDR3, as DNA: TGTGCCAGCAGCTTAGTCGGGTCGGCCAACGTCCTGACTTTC. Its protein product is CASSLVGSANVLTF.